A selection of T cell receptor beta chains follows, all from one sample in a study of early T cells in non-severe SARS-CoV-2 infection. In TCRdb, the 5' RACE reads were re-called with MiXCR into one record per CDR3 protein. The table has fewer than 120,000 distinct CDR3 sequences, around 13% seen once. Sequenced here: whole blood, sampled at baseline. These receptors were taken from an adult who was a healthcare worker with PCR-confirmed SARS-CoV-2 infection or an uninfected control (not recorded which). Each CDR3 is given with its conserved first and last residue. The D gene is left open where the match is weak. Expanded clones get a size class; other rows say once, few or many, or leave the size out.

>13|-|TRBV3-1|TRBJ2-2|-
CASSIRNTGELFF
TGTGCCAGCAGCATAAGGAACACCGGGGAGCTGTTTTTT
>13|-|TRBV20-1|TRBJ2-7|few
CSARETFPYEQYF
TGCAGTGCTAGAGAAACATTCCCCTACGAGCAGTACTTC
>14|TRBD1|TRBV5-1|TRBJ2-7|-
CASSRSDRGREQYF
TGCGCCAGCAGCCGCTCGGACAGGGGGCGCGAGCAGTACTTC
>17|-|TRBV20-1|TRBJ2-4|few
CSARDLGPQRAKNIQYF
TGCAGTGCTAGAGATCTTGGTCCTCAGCGGGCCAAAAACATTCAGTACTTC
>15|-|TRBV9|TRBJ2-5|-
CASSVGKGVGETQYF
TGTGCCAGCAGCGTAGGAAAGGGGGTCGGGGAGACCCAGTACTTC
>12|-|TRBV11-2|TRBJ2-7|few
CASSLFPYEQYF
TGTGCCAGCAGCTTATTCCCGTACGAGCAGTACTTC
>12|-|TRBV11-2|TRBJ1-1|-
CASSLVRTEAFF
TGTGCCAGCAGCTTAGTCAGAACTGAAGCTTTCTTT
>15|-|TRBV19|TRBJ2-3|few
CASSNWGESTDTQYF
TGTGCCAGTAGTAATTGGGGGGAGAGCACAGATACGCAGTATTTT
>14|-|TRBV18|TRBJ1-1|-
CASSQAPVHTEAFF
TGTGCCAGCTCACAAGCGCCGGTTCACACTGAAGCTTTCTTT
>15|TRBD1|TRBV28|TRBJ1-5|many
CASSPGQGMNQPQHF
TGTGCCAGCAGTCCAGGACAGGGTATGAATCAGCCCCAGCATTTT
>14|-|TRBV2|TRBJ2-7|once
CASIKATTNYEQYF
TGTGCCAGCATCAAAGCGACAACGAACTACGAGCAGTACTTC
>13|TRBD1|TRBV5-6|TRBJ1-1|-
CASSQDRGQAAFF
TGTGCCAGCAGCCAGGACAGGGGGCAAGCAGCTTTCTTT
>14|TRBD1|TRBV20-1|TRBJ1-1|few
CSASPRTGMTEAFF
TGCAGTGCTAGCCCAAGGACAGGGATGACTGAAGCTTTCTTT
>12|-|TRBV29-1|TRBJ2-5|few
CSVVPDRETQYF
TGCAGCGTTGTGCCCGATCGGGAGACCCAGTACTTC
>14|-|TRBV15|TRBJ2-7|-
CATSDRDVSYEQYF
TGTGCCACCAGCGACCGGGACGTTTCCTACGAGCAGTACTTC
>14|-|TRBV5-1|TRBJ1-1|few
CASSLGGANTEAFF
TGCGCCAGCAGCTTGGGAGGTGCGAACACTGAAGCTTTCTTT
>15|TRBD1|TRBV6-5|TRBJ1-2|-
CASSSGQDLNYGYTF
TGTGCCAGCAGTTCTGGACAGGATCTAAACTATGGCTACACCTTC
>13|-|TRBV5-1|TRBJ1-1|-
CASSQTKNTEAFF
TGCGCCAGCAGCCAAACCAAGAACACTGAAGCTTTCTTT
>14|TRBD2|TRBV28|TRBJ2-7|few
CASSSGLAAYEQYF
TGTGCCAGCAGTTCGGGACTAGCGGCCTACGAGCAGTACTTC
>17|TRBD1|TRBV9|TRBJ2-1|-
CASSVRPGTASYNEQFF
TGTGCCAGCAGCGTACGCCCGGGGACAGCATCCTACAATGAGCAGTTCTTC
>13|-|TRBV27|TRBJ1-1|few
CASSLSDRTEAFF
TGTGCCAGCAGTTTATCAGACAGAACTGAAGCTTTCTTT
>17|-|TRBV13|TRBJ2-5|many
CASSPRGGRAKQETQYF
TGTGCCAGCAGCCCACGCGGTGGCAGGGCAAAACAAGAGACCCAGTACTTC
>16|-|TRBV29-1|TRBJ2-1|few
CSVARGTEGSYNEQFF
TGCAGCGTTGCTCGCGGGACAGAAGGTTCCTACAATGAGCAGTTCTTC
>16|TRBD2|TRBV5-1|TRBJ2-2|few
CASSPVAGGETGELFF
TGCGCCAGCAGCCCGGTAGCGGGAGGCGAAACCGGGGAGCTGTTTTTT
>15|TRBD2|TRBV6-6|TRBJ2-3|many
CASISGGKSTDTQYF
TGTGCCAGCATCTCGGGGGGAAAAAGCACAGATACGCAGTATTTT
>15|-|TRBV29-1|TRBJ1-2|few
CSVDIQGRGFYGYTF
TGCAGCGTTGATATTCAGGGTAGAGGGTTCTATGGCTACACCTTC
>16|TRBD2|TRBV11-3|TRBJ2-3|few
CASSARTSGGTDTQYF
TGTGCCAGCAGCGCACGGACTAGCGGGGGCACAGATACGCAGTATTTT
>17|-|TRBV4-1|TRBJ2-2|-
CASRVGGQKSRTGELFF
TGCGCCAGCAGGGTGGGTGGACAGAAGTCGCGCACCGGGGAGCTGTTTTTT
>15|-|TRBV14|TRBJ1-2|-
CASSPYWRSSYGYTF
TGTGCCAGCAGCCCCTACTGGAGGAGCTCCTATGGCTACACCTTC
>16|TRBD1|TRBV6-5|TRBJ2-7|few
CASSYGVTGRTYEQYF
TGTGCCAGCAGTTACGGGGTGACAGGGCGGACCTACGAGCAGTACTTC
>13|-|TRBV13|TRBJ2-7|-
CASRLRGTYEQYF
TGTGCCAGCAGGTTAAGGGGTACCTACGAGCAGTACTTC
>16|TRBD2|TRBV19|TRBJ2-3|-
CASNPGLAGRTDTQYF
TGTGCCAGTAACCCGGGACTAGCGGGGCGCACAGATACGCAGTATTTT
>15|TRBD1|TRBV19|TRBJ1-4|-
CASSTRRDSNEKLFF
TGTGCCAGTAGTACACGAAGGGACAGTAATGAAAAACTGTTTTTT
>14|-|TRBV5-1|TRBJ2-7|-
CASSLGGQSYEQYF
TGCGCCAGCAGCTTGGGCGGTCAGTCCTACGAGCAGTACTTC
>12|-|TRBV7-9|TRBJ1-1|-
CASSLKGSEAFF
TGTGCCAGCAGCTTAAAGGGAAGTGAAGCTTTCTTT
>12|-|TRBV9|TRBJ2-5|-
CASSVDWETQYF
TGTGCCAGCAGCGTAGATTGGGAGACCCAGTACTTC
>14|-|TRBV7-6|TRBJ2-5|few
CASSLGPDPKTQYF
TGTGCCAGCAGCTTAGGACCCGATCCTAAGACCCAGTACTTC
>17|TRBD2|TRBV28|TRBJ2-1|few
CASSLGGVAGFYNEQFF
TGTGCCAGCAGTTTGGGCGGGGTAGCGGGATTCTACAATGAGCAGTTCTTC
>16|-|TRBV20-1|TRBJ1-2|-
CSARDAYRQANYGYTF
TGCAGTGCTAGAGATGCATACAGGCAAGCTAACTATGGCTACACCTTC
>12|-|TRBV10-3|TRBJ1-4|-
CAISDRNEKLFF
TGTGCCATCAGTGACAGGAATGAAAAACTGTTTTTT
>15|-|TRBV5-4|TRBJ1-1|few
CASSLATDGYTEAFF
TGTGCCAGCAGCTTGGCCACCGACGGTTACACTGAAGCTTTCTTT
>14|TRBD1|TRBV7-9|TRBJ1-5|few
CASRRTGGNQPQHF
TGTGCCAGCAGGCGGACAGGGGGCAATCAGCCCCAGCATTTT
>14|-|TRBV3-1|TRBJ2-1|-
CASSRTVGGNEQFF
TGTGCCAGCAGCCGGACGGTGGGGGGCAATGAGCAGTTCTTC
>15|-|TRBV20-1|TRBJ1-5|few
CSARASGPSNQPQHF
TGCAGTGCTAGAGCATCAGGGCCGAGCAATCAGCCCCAGCATTTT
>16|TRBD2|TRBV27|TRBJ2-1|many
CASSAPRSGRGNEQFF
TGTGCCAGCAGTGCACCACGTAGCGGGAGGGGCAATGAGCAGTTCTTC
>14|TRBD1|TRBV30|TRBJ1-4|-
CAWSEDRVNEKLFF
TGTGCCTGGAGTGAAGACAGGGTGAATGAAAAACTGTTTTTT
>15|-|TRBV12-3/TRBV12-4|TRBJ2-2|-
CASSLVPENTGELFF
TGTGCCAGCAGTTTAGTTCCAGAGAACACCGGGGAGCTGTTTTTT
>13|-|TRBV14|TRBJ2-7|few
CASSLHVLSEQYF
TGTGCCAGCAGCCTCCACGTCCTGAGCGAGCAGTACTTC
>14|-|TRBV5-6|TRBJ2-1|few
CASSLEGTSTEQFF
TGTGCCAGCAGCTTGGAAGGGACATCTACCGAGCAGTTCTTC
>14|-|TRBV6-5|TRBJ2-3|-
CASSRGAGTDTQYF
TGTGCCAGCAGTCGCGGGGCGGGGACAGATACGCAGTATTTT
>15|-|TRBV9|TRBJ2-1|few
CASSATPGEDNEQFF
TGTGCCAGCAGCGCCACCCCGGGGGAGGACAATGAGCAGTTCTTC
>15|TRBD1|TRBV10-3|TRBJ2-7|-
CAISESAGGFGEQYF
TGTGCCATCAGTGAGTCCGCAGGGGGCTTCGGCGAGCAGTACTTC
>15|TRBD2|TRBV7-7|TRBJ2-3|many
CASSLGLAGTDTQYF
TGTGCCAGCAGCTTAGGACTAGCGGGCACAGATACGCAGTATTTT
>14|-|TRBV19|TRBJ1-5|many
CASSTTGWDQPQHF
TGTGCCAGTAGTACCACAGGGTGGGATCAGCCCCAGCATTTT